The source of this T cell receptor beta chain is a study of T cell changes during pregnancy in multiple sclerosis. Measured with immunoSEQ multiplex PCR; TCRdb has only the in-frame clones, and not every one. The sample holds some 100,000 clones; more than 85% are singletons and the top ten take 2.5% to 3.5%. The starting material was peripheral blood, obtained in the second trimester of pregnancy. This clonotype was sampled from a female donor with multiple sclerosis, enrolled in a pregnancy study.

Here the CDR3 DNA reads TGCGCCAGCAGCCATGAATCCGGGACAGGGCAACACAATGAGCAGTTCTTC. As protein: CASSHESGTGQHNEQFF. V usage is TRBV4-1 and J usage is TRBJ2-1; 9 bases fit TRBD1. The ends lost 3 bases at V and 5 bases at J; junction bases unmatched: 11. Looked up from germline, CDR1 is MGHRA and CDR2 is YSYEKL. The CDR3 is made up of 17 amino acids.